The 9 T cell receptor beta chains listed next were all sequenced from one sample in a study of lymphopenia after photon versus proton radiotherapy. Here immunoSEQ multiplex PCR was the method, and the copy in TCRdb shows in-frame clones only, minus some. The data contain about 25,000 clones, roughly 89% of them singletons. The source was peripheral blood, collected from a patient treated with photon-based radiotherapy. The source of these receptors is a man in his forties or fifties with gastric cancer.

The DNA of the CDR3 is TGCGCCAGCAATCCCAGCCCCGGACAGGGGGAAAACATTCAGTACTTC. This codes for CASNPSPGQGENIQYF. J is TRBJ2-4 and V is TRBV23-1; TRBD1 matches 10 bases. TRBV23-1 is an open reading frame, and its role is uncertain. This CDR3 region has 16 residues. V lost 7 bases and J lost 5; bases outside the gene matches: 11.

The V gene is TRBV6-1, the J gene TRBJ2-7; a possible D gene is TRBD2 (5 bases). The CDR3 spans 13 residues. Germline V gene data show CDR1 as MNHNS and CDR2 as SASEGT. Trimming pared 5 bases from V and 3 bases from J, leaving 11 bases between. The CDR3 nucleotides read TGTGCCAGCAGTCACGGGGTCGGCTACGAGCAGTACTTC. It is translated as CASSHGVGYEQYF.

CDR3 loop: CASSGGTDLKETQYF. CDR3 in DNA: TGCGCCAGCAGCGGAGGGACAGATCTTAAAGAGACCCAGTACTTC. The chain employs TRBV5-1 and TRBJ2-5; maybe TRBD1 (7 bases). This CDR3 is 15 amino acids long. Germline CDR1 and CDR2: SGHRS and YFSETQ. Trimming removed 4 bases from V and 3 bases from J, with 16 bases in between.

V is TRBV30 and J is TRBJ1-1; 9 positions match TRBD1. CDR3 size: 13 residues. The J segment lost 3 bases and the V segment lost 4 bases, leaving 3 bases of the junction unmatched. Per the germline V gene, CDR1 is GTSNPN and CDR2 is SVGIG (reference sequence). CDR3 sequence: CAWNRGPDTEAFF. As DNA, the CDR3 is TGTGCCTGGAACAGGGGGCCGGACACTGAAGCTTTCTTT.

The DNA of the CDR3 is TGTGCCAGCTCACCCCCTGGACAGAGTGGAAACACCATATATTTT. It codes for CASSPPGQSGNTIYF. The rearrangement links TRBV18 to TRBJ1-3; TRBD1 might be the D (6 bases). Germline assignment: CDR1 KGHSH and CDR2 LQKENI. The CDR3 spans 15 residues. Trimming took off 3 bases at V and 3 bases at J, with 12 bases between the two ends.

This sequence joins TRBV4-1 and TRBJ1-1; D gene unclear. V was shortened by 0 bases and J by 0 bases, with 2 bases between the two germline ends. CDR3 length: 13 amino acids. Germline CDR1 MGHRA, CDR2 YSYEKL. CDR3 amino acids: CASSQDLNTEAFF. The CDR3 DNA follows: TGCGCCAGCAGCCAAGACTTGAACACTGAAGCTTTCTTT.

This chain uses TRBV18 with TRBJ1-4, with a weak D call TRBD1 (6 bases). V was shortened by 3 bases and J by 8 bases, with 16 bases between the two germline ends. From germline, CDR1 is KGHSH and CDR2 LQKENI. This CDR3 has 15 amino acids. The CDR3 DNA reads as TGTGCCAGCTCACCCCCGGGGGGCTACAACGAAAAACTGTTTTTT. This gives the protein CASSPPGGYNEKLFF.

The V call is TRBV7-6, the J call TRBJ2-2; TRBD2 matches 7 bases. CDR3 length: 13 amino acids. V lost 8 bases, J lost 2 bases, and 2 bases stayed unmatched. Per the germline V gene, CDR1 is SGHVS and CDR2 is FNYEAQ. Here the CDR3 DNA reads TGTGCCAGCGGGGGGGTTAACACCGGGGAGCTGTTTTTT. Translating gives CASGGVNTGELFF.

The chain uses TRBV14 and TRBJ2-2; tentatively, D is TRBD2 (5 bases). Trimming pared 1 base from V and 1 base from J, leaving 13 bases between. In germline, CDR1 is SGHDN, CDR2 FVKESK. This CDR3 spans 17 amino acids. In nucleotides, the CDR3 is TGTGCCAGCAGCCAAGGTGCCTGGGCGGGGAACACCGGGGAGCTGTTTTTT. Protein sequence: CASSQGAWAGNTGELFF.